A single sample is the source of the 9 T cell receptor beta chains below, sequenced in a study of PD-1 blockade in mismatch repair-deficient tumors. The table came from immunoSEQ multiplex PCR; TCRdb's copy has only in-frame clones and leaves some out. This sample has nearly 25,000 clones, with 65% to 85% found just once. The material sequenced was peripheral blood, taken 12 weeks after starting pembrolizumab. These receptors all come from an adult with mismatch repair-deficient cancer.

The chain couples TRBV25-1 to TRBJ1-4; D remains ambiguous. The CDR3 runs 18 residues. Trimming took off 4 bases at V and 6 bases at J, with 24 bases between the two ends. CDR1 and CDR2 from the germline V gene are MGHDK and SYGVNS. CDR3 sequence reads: CASSVRSGQVFGDEKLFF. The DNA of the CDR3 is TGTGCCAGCAGTGTTCGTTCGGGCCAGGTATTCGGAGATGAAAAACTGTTTTTT.

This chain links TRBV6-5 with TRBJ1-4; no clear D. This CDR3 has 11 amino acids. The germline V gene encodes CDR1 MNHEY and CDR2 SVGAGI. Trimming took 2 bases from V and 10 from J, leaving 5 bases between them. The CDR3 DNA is TGTGCCAGCAGTTACCGCGGAAAACTGTTTTTT. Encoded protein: CASSYRGKLFF.

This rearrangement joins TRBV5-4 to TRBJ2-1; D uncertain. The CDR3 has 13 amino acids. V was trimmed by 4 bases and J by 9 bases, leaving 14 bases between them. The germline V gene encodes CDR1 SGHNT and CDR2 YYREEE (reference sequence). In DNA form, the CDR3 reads TGTGCCAGCAGCCAAGGGATGAGTACTGAGCAGTTCTTC. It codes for CASSQGMSTEQFF.

The CDR3 region is CASSLRGQSGQPQHF. The CDR3 DNA is TGTGCCAGCAGCTTAAGGGGGCAATCAGGTCAGCCCCAGCATTTT. This chain uses TRBV7-2 with TRBJ1-5, with 7 bases identical to TRBD1. With V trimmed by 2 bases and J by 6 bases, 7 bases remained unmatched. CDR3 length: 15 residues. Germline V gives CDR1 SGHTA, CDR2 FQGNSA.

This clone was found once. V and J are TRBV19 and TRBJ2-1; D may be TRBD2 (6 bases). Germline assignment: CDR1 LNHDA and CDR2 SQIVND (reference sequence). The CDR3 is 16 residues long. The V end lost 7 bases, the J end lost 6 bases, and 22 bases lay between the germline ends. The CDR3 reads CASTPKTGAWINEQFF. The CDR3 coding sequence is TGTGCCAGTACCCCTAAGACGGGAGCTTGGATCAATGAGCAGTTCTTC.

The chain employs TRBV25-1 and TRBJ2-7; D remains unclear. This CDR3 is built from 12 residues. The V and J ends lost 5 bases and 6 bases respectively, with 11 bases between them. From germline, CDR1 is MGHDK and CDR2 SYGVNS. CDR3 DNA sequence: TGTGCCAGCAGTTTAGGTCCCGCCGAGCAGTACTTC. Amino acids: CASSLGPAEQYF.

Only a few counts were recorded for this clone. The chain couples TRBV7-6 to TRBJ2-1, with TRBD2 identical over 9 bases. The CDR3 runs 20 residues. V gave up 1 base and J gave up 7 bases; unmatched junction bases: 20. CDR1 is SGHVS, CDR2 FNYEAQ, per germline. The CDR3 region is CASSLVLAGGPVYTLNEQFF. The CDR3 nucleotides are TGTGCCAGCAGCTTAGTCTTGGCGGGAGGGCCGGTCTACACGTTGAATGAGCAGTTCTTC.

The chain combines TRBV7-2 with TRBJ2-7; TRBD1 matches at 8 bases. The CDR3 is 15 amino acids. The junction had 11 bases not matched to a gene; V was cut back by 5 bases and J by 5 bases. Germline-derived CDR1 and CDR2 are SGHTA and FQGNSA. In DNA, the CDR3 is TGTGCCAGCAGCCCCGTTACGGGACAGGCCCACGAGCAGTACTTC. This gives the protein CASSPVTGQAHEQYF.

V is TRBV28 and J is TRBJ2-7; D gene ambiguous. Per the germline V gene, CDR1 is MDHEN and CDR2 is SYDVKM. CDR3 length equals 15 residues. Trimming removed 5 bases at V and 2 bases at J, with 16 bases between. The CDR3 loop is CASSSPVVGTYEQYF. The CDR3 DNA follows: TGTGCCAGCAGTAGCCCGGTAGTAGGAACCTACGAGCAGTACTTC.